This TCR beta chain appears in the sequencing data of a study of OX40 agonist ivuxolimab in advanced cancers. CDR3 length: 15 residues. Germline CDR1 SGHRS, CDR2 YFSETQ. The J segment lost 6 bases and the V segment lost 7 bases, leaving 15 bases of the junction unmatched. This clone was recorded once. The table came from immunoSEQ multiplex PCR; TCRdb's copy has only in-frame clones and leaves some out. The table has around 140,000 clones, 85% to 95% seen once; the top ten hold more than 1%. Autoimmune disease history or systemic immunosuppression barred patients. The clonotype was recovered from an adult with an advanced solid tumor such as melanoma, head and neck, liver or kidney cancer. The V call is TRBV5-1, the J call TRBJ1-2, with 7 positions matching TRBD1. The sample consisted of CD4+ or CD8+ T cells sorted from blood, taken in a trial of the OX40 agonist ivuxolimab. The CDR3 is CASGGGRELRNGYTF. The CDR3 DNA is TGCGCCAGCGGAGGGGGCAGGGAGTTAAGGAATGGCTACACCTTC.